The present T cell receptor (beta chain) was sequenced within a study of blood T cell repertoires in COVID-19. Study context: Samples came from the United States, Italy and Spain, spanning acute and convalescent COVID-19. In each case, the material was cDNA or gDNA derived from T cells, B-cell-depleted T cells, or PBMCs.

Per the authors' pipeline: Using reference gene primer amplification, nucleated cell counts were estimated. Assay: immunoSEQ multiplex PCR; the TCRdb copy retains only in-frame clones and omits some. V and J calls and clone size come straight from that table; D and trimming were deduced from the DNA. The table includes some 260,000 clones, under 90% detected once. The V gene's germline CDR1 is GTSNPN and CDR2 SVGIG (reference sequence). Trimming took 5 bases from V and 5 from J, leaving 12 bases between them. CDR3 length: 12 residues. The J gene is TRBJ2-5, the V gene TRBV30; D possibly corresponds to TRBD2 (5 bases). The material sequenced was peripheral blood. The clonotype originates from a woman younger than 30 with acute or convalescent COVID-19. The CDR3 DNA reads as TGTGCCTGGGGACTTCCGCGGGAGACCCAGTACTTC. The encoded protein is CAWGLPRETQYF.